One sample yielded the 14 T cell receptor beta chains listed below, sequenced in a study of shared clonotypes between healthy human individuals. Only CD45RO-negative cells positively selected for CCR7 counted as naive CD8 cells, so terminally differentiated effector memory CD45RA+ cells were excluded. Clones were sequenced by immunoSEQ multiplex PCR, and TCRdb holds only the in-frame ones, with some missing. The sample has 500,000 to 700,000 clones, about 95% seen once. The sample was naive CD8+ T cells sorted from blood. These receptors all come from a woman aged 30 to 39 in good health.

J is TRBJ2-5 and V is TRBV28, with TRBD1 matching 10 bases. The J call is uncertain, as TRBJ2-7 better fits the DNA end. There are 14 residues in the CDR3. Germline V CDR1 and CDR2: MDHEN, SYDVKM. The CDR3 DNA reads as TGTGCCAGCAGTTCGACAGGGGGCTCGGACGAGCAGTACTTC. Translated, it gives CASSSTGGSDEQYF.

The rearrangement uses TRBV5-1 and TRBJ2-3, with 10 bases lining up with TRBD1. J gave up 1 base and V 0 bases, and 17 bases lay outside the gene matches. CDR3 size: 21 residues. Germline V gene sequence: CDR1 SGHRS, CDR2 YFSETQ. The chain's CDR3 is CASSLAPPGTGDVLGTDTQYF. The CDR3 region has the DNA TGCGCCAGCAGCTTGGCCCCCCCCGGGACAGGGGACGTCCTAGGCACAGATACGCAGTATTTT.

This rearrangement joins TRBV7-6 to TRBJ1-1; no clear D gene. The germline gives CDR1 SGHVS, CDR2 FNYEAQ. The CDR3 is 13 amino acids. V dropped 3 bases and J dropped 1 base, with 6 bases sitting between them. The CDR3 spells CASSFGGNTEAFF. The CDR3 DNA reads TGTGCCAGCAGCTTTGGAGGGAACACTGAAGCTTTCTTT.

The J gene is TRBJ2-1, the V gene TRBV25-1; D gene ambiguous. The CDR3 consists of 11 residues. Looked up from germline, CDR1 is MGHDK and CDR2 is SYGVNS. V was cut by 3 bases and J by 9 bases, with 6 bases left in between. CDR3 in amino acids: CASSDGGEQFF. The CDR3 DNA reads TGTGCCAGCAGTGATGGTGGTGAGCAGTTCTTC.

This chain connects TRBV5-6 to TRBJ2-7, with a tentative D call TRBD2 (6 bases). The germline gives CDR1 SGHDT, CDR2 YYEEEE. The CDR3 is 12 residues long. Trimming pared 4 bases from V and 3 bases from J, leaving 8 bases between. The CDR3 reads CASSMEGYEQYF. CDR3 DNA sequence: TGTGCCAGCAGCATGGAGGGCTACGAGCAGTACTTC.

The chain is built from TRBV27 and TRBJ2-7; a possible D gene is TRBD2 (6 bases). Between the trimmed V and J ends, which lost 2 bases and 0 bases, there was a span of 20 bases. Germline-derived CDR1 and CDR2 are MNHEY and SMNVEV (reference sequence). CDR3 size: 18 residues. In nucleotides, the CDR3 is TGTGCCAGCAGTTTAGTATTCCCGGGAGATAGCGTCTCCTACGAGCAGTACTTC. Its protein is CASSLVFPGDSVSYEQYF.

The chain uses TRBV5-1 and TRBJ1-1; weak D call: TRBD1 (5 bases). This CDR3 comprises 15 residues. Germline CDR1 is SGHRS and CDR2 is YFSETQ. V was shortened by 0 bases and J by 8 bases, with 17 bases between the two germline ends. CDR3 bases: TGCGCCAGCAGCTTGGCCGGTAGCCAGGGATCCGAAGCTTTCTTT. Translating gives CASSLAGSQGSEAFF. Variable domain in full (rest from reference TRBV5-1 and TRBJ1-1): KAGVTQTPRYLIKTRGQQVTLSCSPISGHRSVSWYQQTPGQGLQFLFEYFSETQRNKGNFPGRFSGRQFSNSRSEMNVSTLELGDSALYLCASSLAGSQGSEAFFGQGTRLTVV.

This chain links TRBV7-6 with TRBJ2-1; 8 bases map to TRBD2. Germline CDR1 reads SGHVS; CDR2 reads FNYEAQ. Trimming removed 0 bases from V and 0 bases from J; junction bases left unmatched: 4. The CDR3 runs 17 residues. The CDR3 sequence: CASSLAAGGPSYNEQFF. CDR3 sequence (DNA): TGTGCCAGCAGCTTAGCGGCGGGAGGACCCTCCTACAATGAGCAGTTCTTC.

This chain connects TRBV5-4 to TRBJ2-7; D gene unclear. V lost 1 base and J 0 bases, leaving 14 bases between the germline ends. CDR1 is SGHNT, CDR2 YYREEE, per germline (reference sequence). The CDR3 is 16 residues long. CDR3 DNA: TGTGCCAGCAGCTTGTTTGGGAAAGAAGGCTCCTACGAGCAGTACTTC. Translated, it gives CASSLFGKEGSYEQYF.

This sequence joins TRBV6-4 and TRBJ1-1; D gene unclear. The CDR3 is 13 amino acids. With 0 bases removed from V and 2 bases from J, the gap between germline ends came to 4 bases. CDR1 and CDR2 (germline): MRHNA, SNTAGT. CDR3 nucleotides: TGTGCCAGCAGTGACTCAGGAAACACTGAAGCTTTCTTT. Amino acid sequence: CASSDSGNTEAFF.

The J gene is TRBJ2-7, the V gene TRBV4-1; no definite D call. The germline V gene encodes CDR1 MGHRA and CDR2 YSYEKL. The CDR3 has 16 amino acids. Trimming removed 3 bases from V and 5 bases from J, with 20 bases in between. This chain's CDR3 is CASSQDGRPTWDEQYF. The CDR3, as DNA: TGCGCCAGCAGCCAGGACGGTCGCCCGACCTGGGACGAGCAGTACTTC.

The chain joins TRBV7-9 to TRBJ2-2; D ambiguous. CDR3 length equals 11 residues. CDR1 SEHNR and CDR2 FQNEAQ come from the germline V gene (reference sequence). The ends were cut back, 3 bases at V and 4 bases at J, with 0 bases in the middle. The CDR3 DNA reads TGTGCCAGCAGCTTCACCGGGGAGCTGTTTTTT. It specifies CASSFTGELFF.

This clone was counted once. The chain couples TRBV19 to TRBJ2-7; weak D call: TRBD1 (5 bases). This CDR3 has 11 amino acids. V lost 5 bases and J lost 5, with 7 bases in between. Germline V gives CDR1 LNHDA, CDR2 SQIVND (reference sequence). DNA for the CDR3: TGTGCCAGTAGTTGGGGCGACGAGCAGTACTTC. Protein product: CASSWGDEQYF.

The count of this clone is one. The chain recombines TRBV19 with TRBJ1-2; TRBD1 aligns across 11 bases. The CDR3 loop spans 15 amino acids. Germline CDR1 is LNHDA and CDR2 is SQIVND (reference sequence). Trimming removed 4 bases from V and 6 bases from J; junction bases left unmatched: 7. CDR3 DNA: TGTGCCAGTAGTACCTGGACAGGGGGCGACAATGGCTACACCTTC. It specifies CASSTWTGGDNGYTF.